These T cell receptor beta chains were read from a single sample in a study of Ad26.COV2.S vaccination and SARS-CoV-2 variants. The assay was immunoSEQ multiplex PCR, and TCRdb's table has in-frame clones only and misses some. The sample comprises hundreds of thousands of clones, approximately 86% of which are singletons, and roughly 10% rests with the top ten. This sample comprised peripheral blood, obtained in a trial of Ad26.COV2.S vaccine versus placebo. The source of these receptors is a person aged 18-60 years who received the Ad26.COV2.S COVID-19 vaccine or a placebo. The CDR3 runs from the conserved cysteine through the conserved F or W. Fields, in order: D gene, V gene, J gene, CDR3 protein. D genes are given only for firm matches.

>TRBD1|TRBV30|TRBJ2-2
CAWSPQGTGELFF
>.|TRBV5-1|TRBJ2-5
CASSMGHQETQYF
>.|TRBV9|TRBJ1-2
CASSVAIGGDIGDGYTF
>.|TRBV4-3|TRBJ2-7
CASSQGPGLGYEQYF
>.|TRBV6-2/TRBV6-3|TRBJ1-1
CASSRAQNTEAFF
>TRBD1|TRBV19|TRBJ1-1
CASSPRTGVEAFF
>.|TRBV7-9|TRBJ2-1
CASSPRYEQFF
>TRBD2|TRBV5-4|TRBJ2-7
CASSKVGGGAYEQYF
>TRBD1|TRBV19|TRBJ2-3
CASMSRTGGVYDTQYF
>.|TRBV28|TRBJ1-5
CASSPRRGGQPQHF
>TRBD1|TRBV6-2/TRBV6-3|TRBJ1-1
CASSSGGADGTEAFF
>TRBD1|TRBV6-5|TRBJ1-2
CASSYSPGTGISYTF
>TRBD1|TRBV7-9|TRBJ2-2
CASSRTTGASNTGELFF
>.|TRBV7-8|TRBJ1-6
CASSPRGGNSPLHF
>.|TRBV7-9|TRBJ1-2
CASSSQAALGYTF
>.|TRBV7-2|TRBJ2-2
CATPIWGRLGELFF
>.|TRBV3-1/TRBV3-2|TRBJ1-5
CASSQGPRRANQPQHF
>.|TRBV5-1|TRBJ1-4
CASSQDSNNEKLFF
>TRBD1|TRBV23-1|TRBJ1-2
CASPRKGQGYGYTF
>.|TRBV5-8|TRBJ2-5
CASTVFGGYQETQYF
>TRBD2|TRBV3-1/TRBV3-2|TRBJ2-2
CASSQGLAGGPTTGELFF
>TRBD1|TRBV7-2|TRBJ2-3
CASSPRGLTDTQYF
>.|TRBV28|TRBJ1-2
CASSSQSGYTF
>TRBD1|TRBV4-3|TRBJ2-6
CASSPRTGLGSGANVLTF
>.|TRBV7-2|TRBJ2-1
CASSLNPVEQFF
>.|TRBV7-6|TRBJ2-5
CASSLAYRETQYF
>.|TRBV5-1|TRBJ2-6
CASSAKTGRSGANVLTF
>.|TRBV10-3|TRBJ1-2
CAISAGSSYGYTF
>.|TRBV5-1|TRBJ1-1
CASSSGLGTEAFF
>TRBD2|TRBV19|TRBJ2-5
CASSILAGNQETQYF
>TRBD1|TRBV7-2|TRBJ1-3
CASTRQGDSGNTIYF
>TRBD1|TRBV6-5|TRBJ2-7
CASSKGQGSSYEQYF
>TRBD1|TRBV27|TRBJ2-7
CASSLQGQGYEQYF
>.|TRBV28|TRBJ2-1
CASSLDRSYNEQFF
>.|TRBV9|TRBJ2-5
CASSVGFSQETQYF
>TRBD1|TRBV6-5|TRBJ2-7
CASSLDREGLEQYF
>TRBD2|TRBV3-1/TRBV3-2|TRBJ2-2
CASSPLARGVSGELFF
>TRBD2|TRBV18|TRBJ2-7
CASSPPRGLASEQYF
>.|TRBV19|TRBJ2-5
CASSLGVGKETQYF
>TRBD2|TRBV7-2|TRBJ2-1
CASSLEGTSVNNEQFF
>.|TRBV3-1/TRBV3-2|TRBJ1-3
CASSQWGPGNTIYF
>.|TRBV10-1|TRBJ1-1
CASSEPGEATEAFF
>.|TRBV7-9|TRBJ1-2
CASSLAGHYLLGYTF
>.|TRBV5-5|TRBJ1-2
CASSLEGRGRGYTF
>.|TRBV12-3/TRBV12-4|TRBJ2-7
CASSPEIYEQYF
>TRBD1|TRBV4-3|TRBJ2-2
CASSDGQGSGAGELFF
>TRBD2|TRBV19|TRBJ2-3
CASRKLAAPTDTQYF
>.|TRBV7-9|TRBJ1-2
CASSFQGTGIYGYTF
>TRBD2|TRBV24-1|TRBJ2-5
CATSPTGLARQETQYF
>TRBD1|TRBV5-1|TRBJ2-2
CASSPWSGTVGTGELFF
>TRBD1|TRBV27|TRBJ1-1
CASSHQGADVNTEAFF
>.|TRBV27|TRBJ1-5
CASSARSQGGNQPQHF
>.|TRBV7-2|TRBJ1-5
CASSLAPTVGNQPQHF
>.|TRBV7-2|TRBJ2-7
CASSLREPLYEQYF
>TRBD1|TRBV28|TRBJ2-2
CASSFLGQGARTGELFF
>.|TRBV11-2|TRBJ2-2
CASSLDRRGELFF
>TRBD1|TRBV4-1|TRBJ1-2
CASSPRQGADYGYTF